This T cell receptor (beta chain) appears in the sequencing data of a study of blood T cell repertoires in COVID-19. This table comes from immunoSEQ multiplex PCR, and its TCRdb copy is limited to in-frame clones, with some not included. The sample records around 330,000 clones, about 91% being singletons. The germline V gene has CDR1 SGHAT and CDR2 FQNNGV. This CDR3 has 16 amino acids. The V segment lost 5 bases and the J segment 8 bases; nucleotides outside the gene matches: 15. The sequencing input was peripheral blood. The source of this sequence is a woman in her 30s with COVID-19, enrolled during active disease. J is TRBJ1-2 and V is TRBV11-2, with 9 bases fitting TRBD1. The CDR3 loop is CASSRKSTGGSGGYTF. In DNA form, the CDR3 reads TGTGCCAGCAGCCGCAAGTCGACAGGGGGATCGGGCGGCTACACCTTC.